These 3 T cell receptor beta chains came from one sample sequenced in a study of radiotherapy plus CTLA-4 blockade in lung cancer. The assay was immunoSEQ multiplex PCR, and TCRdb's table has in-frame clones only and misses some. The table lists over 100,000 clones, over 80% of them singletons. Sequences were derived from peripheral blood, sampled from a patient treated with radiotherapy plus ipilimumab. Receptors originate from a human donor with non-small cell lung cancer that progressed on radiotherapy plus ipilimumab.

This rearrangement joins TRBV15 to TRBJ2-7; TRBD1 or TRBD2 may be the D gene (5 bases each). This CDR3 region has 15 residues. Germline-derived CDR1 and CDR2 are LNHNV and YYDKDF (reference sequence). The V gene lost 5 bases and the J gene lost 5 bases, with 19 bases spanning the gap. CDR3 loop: CATSLNLGPYNEQYF. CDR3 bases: TGTGCCACCAGCCTCAACTTGGGACCCTATAACGAGCAGTACTTC.

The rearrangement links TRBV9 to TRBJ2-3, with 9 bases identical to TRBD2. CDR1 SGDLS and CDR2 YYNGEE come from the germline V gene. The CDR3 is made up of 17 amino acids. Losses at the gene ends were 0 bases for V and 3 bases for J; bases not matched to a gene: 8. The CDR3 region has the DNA TGTGCCAGCAGCGTAGATGTCGGGCGGGAGGGGACAGATACGCAGTATTTT. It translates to CASSVDVGREGTDTQYF.

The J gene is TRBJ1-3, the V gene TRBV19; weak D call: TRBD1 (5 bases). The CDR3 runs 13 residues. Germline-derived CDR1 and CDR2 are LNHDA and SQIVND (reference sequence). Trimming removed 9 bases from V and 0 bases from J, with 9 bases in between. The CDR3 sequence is CASREFSGNTIYF. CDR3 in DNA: TGTGCCAGCAGGGAATTCTCTGGAAACACCATATATTTT. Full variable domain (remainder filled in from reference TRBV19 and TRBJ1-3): DGGITQSPKYLFRKEGQNVTLSCEQNLNHDAMYWYRQDPGQGLRLIYYSQIVNDFQKGDIAEGYSVSREKKESFPLTVTSAQKNPTAFYLCASREFSGNTIYFGEGSWLTVV.